The 14 T cell receptor beta chains presented below share a single source sample, sequenced in a study of T cell changes during pregnancy in multiple sclerosis. TCRdb's copy holds only in-frame clones and misses some; the assay was immunoSEQ multiplex PCR. The data show around 53,000 clones, around nine tenths seen once. This material consisted of CD8+ T cells from peripheral blood mononuclear cells, taken before pregnancy. Receptors originate from a female donor with multiple sclerosis, enrolled in a pregnancy study.

The gene calls are TRBV19 and TRBJ1-1; 8 bases match TRBD1. This CDR3 has 16 residues. Germline-derived CDR1 and CDR2 are LNHDA and SQIVND (reference sequence). V was clipped by 3 bases and J by 0 bases; unmatched bases: 6. CDR3 bases: TGTGCCAGTAGTATCCCCCCGACAGGGGTGAACACTGAAGCTTTCTTT. Translated, it gives CASSIPPTGVNTEAFF.

The chain is built from TRBV5-6 and TRBJ2-7, with TRBD1 matching over 9 bases. The ends lost 1 base at V and 6 bases at J; junction bases unmatched: 8. CDR1 is SGHDT and CDR2 is YYEEEE in the germline V gene. The CDR3 is 15 residues long. CDR3 nucleotide sequence: TGTGCCAGCAGCTTGAGGGACAGGGTAGCTAGCGAGCAGTACTTC. Translated, it gives CASSLRDRVASEQYF.

This chain uses TRBV20-1 with TRBJ1-2; the D gene is possibly TRBD1 (5 bases). The V end lost 5 bases, the J end lost 5 bases, and 9 bases lay between the germline ends. CDR1 is DFQATT, CDR2 SNEGSKA, per germline (reference sequence). CDR3 size: 11 residues. This CDR3 reads CSAEGEYGYTF. The CDR3 DNA sequence: TGCAGTGCTGAAGGGGAATATGGCTACACCTTC.

This chain uses TRBV4-3 with TRBJ2-1; 10 bases map to TRBD2. V lost 0 bases, J lost 6 bases, and 5 bases stayed unmatched. Germline CDR1 LGHNA, CDR2 YSLEER. The CDR3 covers 16 residues. As DNA, the CDR3 is TGCGCCAGCAGCCAAGATTGGGCTAGCGGGGGCAATGAGCAGTTCTTC. Its protein is CASSQDWASGGNEQFF.

This clone was counted between two and nine times. CDR3 in amino acids: CASSLAYGYSYEQYF. The CDR3 region has the DNA TGTGCCAGCAGCTTAGCCTATGGTTACTCCTACGAGCAGTACTTC. The chain is built from TRBV11-2 and TRBJ2-7; no firm D call. The CDR3 has 15 amino acids. Germline CDR1 is SGHAT and CDR2 is FQNNGV. The V gene lost 1 base and the J gene lost 0 bases, with 10 bases spanning the gap.

The chain employs TRBV7-6 and TRBJ1-5; D remains unclear. The CDR3 is made up of 15 amino acids. The V end was cut by 5 bases, the J end by 0 bases, with 11 bases between. Per germline, CDR1 SGHVS and CDR2 FNYEAQ. CDR3 DNA: TGTGCCAGCAGCCCGACTGTTCATAGCAATCAGCCCCAGCATTTT. It translates to CASSPTVHSNQPQHF.

The V call is TRBV5-1, the J call TRBJ2-2; D is unresolved. Trimming removed 3 bases at V and 7 bases at J, with 7 bases between. Germline V lookup: CDR1 SGHRS, CDR2 YFSETQ. The CDR3 runs to 12 residues. The CDR3 coding sequence is TGCGCCAGCAGCTCCCTCGGCGGGGAGCTGTTTTTT. This codes for CASSSLGGELFF.

This chain joins TRBV29-1 and TRBJ2-1; D not certain. CDR3 size: 11 residues. The germline V gene encodes CDR1 SQVTM and CDR2 ANQGSEA. The V gene lost 4 bases and the J gene lost 4 bases, with 5 bases spanning the gap. CDR3 DNA: TGCAGCGTTGTCAGGTACAATGAGCAGTTCTTC. Encoded protein: CSVVRYNEQFF.

The V and J genes are TRBV9 and TRBJ1-1; TRBD1 aligns across 8 bases. The CDR3 sequence is 14 residues long. The V gene end was trimmed by 4 bases and the J gene end by 2 bases; junction bases not matched to a gene: 4. Germline values: CDR1 SGDLS, CDR2 YYNGEE. CDR3: CASSQGQDNTEAFF. Here the CDR3 DNA reads TGTGCCAGCAGCCAGGGACAGGACAACACTGAAGCTTTCTTT.

The chain is built from TRBV12-5 and TRBJ1-2, with 12 nucleotides matching TRBD1. J was trimmed by 2 bases and V by 3 bases; bases with no gene match: 4. The CDR3 spans 16 residues. Per germline, CDR1 LGHNT and CDR2 FRNRAP. The CDR3 protein is CASGFRDRGRNYGYTF. In DNA, the CDR3 is TGTGCTAGTGGTTTTAGGGACAGGGGGCGGAACTATGGCTACACCTTC.

This clone was seen at least ten times. V is TRBV9 and J is TRBJ2-7; D perhaps matches TRBD2 (5 bases). Germline V gene lookup returns CDR1 SGDLS and CDR2 YYNGEE. V lost 0 bases and J 4 bases, leaving 14 bases between the germline ends. The CDR3 sequence is 15 residues long. The CDR3 DNA reads TGTGCCAGCAGCGTAGACCAGACTACCCCTTACGAGCAGTACTTC. Residues: CASSVDQTTPYEQYF. The variable domain in full, with the rest retrieved from reference TRBV9 and TRBJ2-7, is DSGVTQTPKHLITATGQRVTLRCSPRSGDLSVYWYQQSLDQGLQFLIQYYNGEERAKGNILERFSAQQFPDLHSELNLSSLELGDSALYFCASSVDQTTPYEQYFGPGTRLTVT.

This chain uses TRBV4-1 with TRBJ1-2; D perhaps matches TRBD1 (6 bases). V was cut by 3 bases and J by 1 base, with 12 bases left in between. This CDR3 contains 15 residues. The V gene's germline CDR1 is MGHRA and CDR2 YSYEKL. The CDR3 here is CASSQARDINYGYTF. Here the CDR3 DNA reads TGCGCCAGCAGCCAGGCCAGGGACATTAACTATGGCTACACCTTC.

The rearrangement joins TRBV11-2 to TRBJ1-6, with D possibly matching TRBD1 (5 bases). Germline V gene lookup returns CDR1 SGHAT and CDR2 FQNNGV. V lost 1 base and J 9 bases, leaving 19 bases between the germline ends. This CDR3 is built from 17 residues. The CDR3 coding sequence is TGTGCCAGCAGCTTAGGTCAGACAGCGAGGCTAGGTTCACCCCTCCACTTT. Its protein product is CASSLGQTARLGSPLHF.

The rearrangement links TRBV7-8 to TRBJ1-1; D may be TRBD1 (5 bases). Germline lookup yields CDR1 SGHVS and CDR2 FQNEAQ. CDR3 length: 15 amino acids. V shed 5 bases and J shed 3 bases, with 16 bases lying between them. The CDR3 coding sequence is TGTGCCAGCAGCCGAATCCTCGGGGGGGACACTGAAGCTTTCTTT. Translated: CASSRILGGDTEAFF.